Below are 28 T cell receptor beta chains sequenced from a single sample in a study of T cells in tuberculosis. Sequencing was performed with immunoSEQ multiplex PCR; in TCRdb, only in-frame clones are kept and a portion is missing. The top ten hold 9.4% of the sample, which has about 23,000 clones, around 95% seen once. The sequenced sample consisted of PBMCs. These receptors all come from a donor aged 10-35 years with latent tuberculosis or without tuberculosis infection.

The chain joins TRBV5-7 to TRBJ2-7; D possibly corresponds to TRBD2 (5 bases). TRBV5-7 carries the ORF label, with uncertain function. V was shortened by 4 bases and J by 3 bases, with 14 bases between the two germline ends. This CDR3 is built from 14 residues. CDR3 in DNA: TGTGCCAGCAGCGAGGGTAAAGCCCACTACGAGCAGTACGTC. This gives the protein CASSEGKAHYEQYV.

This chain joins TRBV12-5 and TRBJ1-2, with D unclear. The V gene lost 2 bases and the J gene lost 8 bases, with 18 bases spanning the gap. Germline V CDR1 and CDR2: LGHNT, FRNRAP. The CDR3 extends over 15 amino acids. The CDR3 spells CASGLIRRPIWGYTF. The DNA for the CDR3 is TGTGCTAGTGGTTTGATTCGCCGTCCTATTTGGGGCTACACCTTC.

V usage is TRBV2 and J usage is TRBJ2-5; D is perhaps TRBD2 (6 bases). V was trimmed by 7 bases and J by 4 bases, leaving 16 bases between them. From germline, CDR1 is SNHLY and CDR2 FYNNEI. The CDR3 totals 14 residues. CDR3 sequence reads: CASTILRGGETQYF. In DNA, the CDR3 is TGTGCCAGCACCATTCTACGGGGAGGAGAGACCCAGTACTTC.

The chain joins TRBV9 to TRBJ1-1; no clear D gene. The CDR3 is made up of 14 amino acids. V dropped 0 bases and J dropped 1 base, with 7 bases sitting between them. CDR1 is SGDLS and CDR2 is YYNGEE in the germline V gene. The DNA of the CDR3 is TGTGCCAGCAGCGTAGTTCGTCCGAACACTGAAGCTTTCTTT. Amino acids: CASSVVRPNTEAFF.

In its sample, this clone was seen a few times. The same CDR3 is also encoded by other DNA sequences in this sample. The CDR3 sequence is CAWAFGAGAAGELFF. CDR3 coding DNA: TGTGCCTGGGCCTTCGGGGCAGGGGCTGCCGGGGAGCTGTTTTTT. The V call is TRBV30, the J call TRBJ2-2, with D tentatively TRBD1 (6 bases). Deletions cut 5 bases from V and 6 bases from J, with 19 bases between. The CDR3 covers 15 residues. Germline CDR1 GTSNPN, CDR2 SVGIG (reference sequence). Full variable domain (outside the CDR3, taken from reference TRBV30 and TRBJ2-2): SQTIHQWPATLVQPVGSPLSLECTVEGTSNPNLYWYRQAAGRGLQLLFYSVGIGQISSEVPQNLSASRPQDRQFILSSKKLLLSDSGFYLCAWAFGAGAAGELFFGEGSRLTVL.

The chain combines TRBV30 with TRBJ2-1, with a tentative D call TRBD2 (7 bases). The CDR3 is 13 residues long. V was trimmed by 4 bases and J by 8 bases, leaving 15 bases between them. Looked up from germline, CDR1 is GTSNPN and CDR2 is SVGIG (reference sequence). The CDR3 region has the DNA TGTGCCTGGAACAGAGAGGGGGGGGATGAGCAGTTCTTC. Translated: CAWNREGGDEQFF.

The chain carries TRBV5-1 and TRBJ2-3, with D possibly matching TRBD2 (5 bases). V lost 4 bases and J 3 bases, leaving 12 bases between the germline ends. Germline CDR1 reads SGHRS; CDR2 reads YFSETQ. The CDR3 is 14 amino acids. CDR3 coding DNA: TGCGCCAGCAGCCGCGGACTGGAGACAGATACGCAGTATTTT. Translated: CASSRGLETDTQYF.

The chain carries TRBV6-4 and TRBJ2-5; TRBD1 agrees at 12 bases. The V segment lost 6 bases and the J segment 5 bases; nucleotides outside the gene matches: 10. The length of the CDR3 is 16 residues. Germline CDR1 reads MRHNA; CDR2 reads SNTAGT. CDR3 region: CASRGQEGQGAETQYF. CDR3 coding DNA: TGTGCCAGCAGGGGACAAGAGGGACAGGGGGCGGAGACCCAGTACTTC.

This chain joins TRBV5-1 and TRBJ2-3, with TRBD2 matching over 11 bases. Losses at the gene ends were 0 bases for V and 0 bases for J; bases not matched to a gene: 9. The CDR3 length is 19 residues. CDR1 and CDR2 from the germline V gene are SGHRS and YFSETQ. CDR3 loop: CASSLEPSGGLSSTDTQYF. CDR3 bases: TGCGCCAGCAGCTTGGAACCTAGCGGGGGGCTATCTAGCACAGATACGCAGTATTTT.

The chain combines TRBV15 with TRBJ1-4; D is uncertain. From germline, CDR1 is LNHNV and CDR2 YYDKDF (reference sequence). The CDR3 is 16 amino acids. The ends were cut back, 3 bases at V and 6 bases at J, with 17 bases in the middle. DNA for the CDR3: TGTGCCACCAGCAGCCACGAAGCCTTGTACTATGAAAAACTGTTTTTT. Encoded protein: CATSSHEALYYEKLFF. The full variable domain, completed using reference TRBV15 and TRBJ1-4, is DAMVIQNPRYQVTQFGKPVTLSCSQTLNHNVMYWYQQKSSQAPKLLFHYYDKDFNNEADTPDNFQSRRPNTSFCFLDIRSPGLGDTAMYLCATSSHEALYYEKLFFGSGTQLSVL.

The V and J genes are TRBV15 and TRBJ2-5; D gene unclear. Germline CDR1 and CDR2: LNHNV and YYDKDF (reference sequence). The CDR3 is 17 amino acids. V shed 2 bases and J shed 5 bases, with 21 bases lying between them. CDR3 sequence reads: CATSRRWLMEPIETQYF. The CDR3 DNA follows: TGTGCCACCAGCAGAAGATGGCTTATGGAGCCGATCGAGACCCAGTACTTC.

J is TRBJ1-5 and V is TRBV6-4, with 8 nucleotides matching TRBD1. This CDR3 region has 14 residues. Germline V lookup: CDR1 MRHNA, CDR2 SNTAGT. Germline trimming cut 7 bases from V and 3 bases from J; bases unmatched to any gene: 5. The chain's CDR3 is CASTLDRVNQPQHF. CDR3 coding DNA: TGTGCCAGCACCCTGGACAGGGTCAATCAGCCCCAGCATTTT.

The chain has TRBV19 and TRBJ1-1, with 10 bases that match TRBD1. V gave up 7 bases and J gave up 4 bases; unmatched junction bases: 6. The CDR3 contains 14 residues. Germline V lookup: CDR1 LNHDA, CDR2 SQIVND (reference sequence). The CDR3: CASIDRGLVTEAFF. The CDR3 DNA follows: TGTGCCAGTATCGACAGGGGGCTTGTCACTGAAGCTTTCTTT.

This clone has a single count. The V and J genes are TRBV11-2 and TRBJ2-2, with TRBD2 identical over 9 bases. V was pared by 1 base and J by 4 bases, with 7 bases of the junction left unmatched. The germline V gene has CDR1 SGHAT and CDR2 FQNNGV. The CDR3 length is 17 residues. The CDR3 DNA reads as TGTGCCAGCAGCTTAGTAGGCGGGGGGGCCGGCACCGGGGAGCTGTTTTTT. Residues: CASSLVGGGAGTGELFF.

The gene calls are TRBV9 and TRBJ2-3; the match to TRBD2 covers 9 bases. CDR1 is SGDLS, CDR2 YYNGEE, per germline. The J segment lost 2 bases and the V segment lost 4 bases, leaving 11 bases of the junction unmatched. The CDR3 consists of 17 residues. CDR3 in amino acids: CASSPQRGARPTDTQYF. The CDR3 coding sequence is TGTGCCAGCAGCCCACAGCGGGGGGCCCGACCCACAGATACGCAGTATTTT.

The rearrangement joins TRBV11-2 to TRBJ2-7; 9 bases match TRBD1. With V trimmed by 5 bases and J by 3 bases, 5 bases remained unmatched. The CDR3 has 14 residues. Germline V gene sequence: CDR1 SGHAT, CDR2 FQNNGV. CDR3 protein: CASSTTGGGYEQYV. The CDR3 DNA sequence: TGTGCCAGCAGCACGACAGGGGGTGGCTACGAGCAGTACGTC.

The genes are TRBV6-5 and TRBJ2-2, with D perhaps TRBD1 (6 bases). CDR1 MNHEY and CDR2 SVGAGI come from the germline V gene. The CDR3 is 14 amino acids. V was trimmed by 5 bases and J by 6 bases, leaving 13 bases between them. DNA of the CDR3: TGTGCCAGCAGTGAAACAGGGTATCCCGGGGAGCTGTTTTTT. Its translation: CASSETGYPGELFF.

This chain links TRBV29-1 with TRBJ2-6, with 9 positions matching TRBD2. The germline V gene has CDR1 SQVTM and CDR2 ANQGSEA. J was trimmed by 3 bases and V by 8 bases; bases with no gene match: 8. This CDR3 is built from 15 residues. CDR3 amino acids: CSIKAGGSGANVLTF. CDR3 nucleotides: TGCAGCATAAAGGCGGGGGGGAGTGGGGCCAACGTCCTGACTTTC.

This clone is a singleton in its sample. The chain uses TRBV11-2 and TRBJ2-7; D perhaps matches TRBD1 (6 bases). Germline assignment: CDR1 SGHAT and CDR2 FQNNGV. V was pared by 4 bases and J by 3 bases, with 10 bases between. The CDR3 loop spans 13 amino acids. The CDR3, as DNA: TGTGCCAGCAGCTCCCGAGGGGGCTACGAGCAGTACGTC. It yields the protein CASSSRGGYEQYV.

This CDR3 reads CASNSRGDTGELFF. CDR3 coding DNA: TGTGCCAGCAACTCCAGGGGAGACACCGGGGAGCTGTTTTTT. The chain employs TRBV7-9 and TRBJ2-2, with D possibly matching TRBD1 (6 bases). The CDR3 contains 14 residues. The V gene's germline CDR1 is SEHNR and CDR2 FQNEAQ (reference sequence). The ends were cut back, 7 bases at V and 3 bases at J, with 12 bases in the middle.

The J gene is TRBJ2-1, the V gene TRBV7-3; the match to TRBD2 covers 11 bases. Trimming took 2 bases from V and 6 from J; bases not matched to a gene: 3. CDR1 SGHTA and CDR2 FQGTGA come from the germline V gene. This CDR3 comprises 15 residues. The CDR3 DNA sequence: TGTGCCAGCAGCTTAGAAGGACTAGCGGGCAATGAGCAGTTCTTC. As protein: CASSLEGLAGNEQFF.

The rearrangement joins TRBV28 to TRBJ1-1; D possibly corresponds to TRBD1 (5 bases). Germline loops: CDR1 MDHEN, CDR2 SYDVKM. Trimming removed 6 bases from V and 1 base from J, with 9 bases in between. The CDR3 totals 13 residues. The CDR3: CASRRTQNTEAFF. In nucleotides, the CDR3 is TGTGCCAGCAGACGGACACAGAACACTGAAGCTTTCTTT.

V and J are TRBV6-1 and TRBJ2-1; 8 positions match TRBD2. Germline CDR1 and CDR2: MNHNS and SASEGT. Losses at the gene ends were 0 bases for V and 9 bases for J; bases not matched to a gene: 7. The CDR3 is 15 residues long. As DNA, the CDR3 is TGTGCCAGCAGTGAAGCTAGCGGGGTCGGTGGTGAGCAGTTCTTC. Translated, it gives CASSEASGVGGEQFF.

The gene calls are TRBV19 and TRBJ2-1; 9 nucleotides line up with TRBD1. After removal of 4 bases from V and 6 bases from J, the junction contained 4 bases not matched to a gene. CDR1 and CDR2 from the germline V gene are LNHDA and SQIVND (reference sequence). CDR3 length: 14 residues. The chain's CDR3 is CASSTTGGGNEQFF. DNA of the CDR3: TGTGCCAGTAGTACGACAGGGGGGGGCAATGAGCAGTTCTTC.

This clone was seen just once. The same CDR3 can be traced to other DNA sequences in this sample. This chain uses TRBV6-1 with TRBJ2-5, with TRBD2 matching 11 bases. V dropped 2 bases and J dropped 2; count of bases not matched to a gene: 1. From germline, CDR1 is MNHNS and CDR2 SASEGT. The CDR3 extends over 15 amino acids. CDR3 bases: TGTGCCAGCAGTGAACTAGCGGGGGGACAAGAGACCCAGTACTTC. The encoded protein is CASSELAGGQETQYF.

This chain connects TRBV30 to TRBJ1-2, with 7 positions matching TRBD1. Germline CDR1 GTSNPN, CDR2 SVGIG (reference sequence). The CDR3 extends over 12 amino acids. V lost 7 bases, J lost 4 bases, and 6 bases stayed unmatched. In nucleotides, the CDR3 is TGTGCCTCGTCGGGACAGAGCTATGGCTACACCTTC. As protein: CASSGQSYGYTF.

This clone was counted once. The chain recombines TRBV27 with TRBJ2-1; 10 bases align to TRBD2. After removal of 3 bases from V and 4 bases from J, the junction contained 6 bases not matched to a gene. The CDR3 loop spans 16 amino acids. Germline CDR1 reads MNHEY; CDR2 reads SMNVEV (reference sequence). The CDR3 bases are TGTGCCAGCAGTTTTCCCTTGACTAGCGGGTACAATGAGCAGTTCTTC. Protein: CASSFPLTSGYNEQFF.

The genes are TRBV28 and TRBJ2-2; no clear D. Trimming removed 3 bases at V and 5 bases at J, with 7 bases between. This CDR3 spans 13 amino acids. Germline V gives CDR1 MDHEN, CDR2 SYDVKM. CDR3 loop: CASSFVRTGELFF. CDR3 in DNA: TGTGCCAGCAGTTTCGTCAGAACCGGGGAGCTGTTTTTT.